Reported below is one TCR beta chain. These data belong to a study of blood T cell repertoires in COVID-19. Germline V gene lookup returns CDR1 SQVTM and CDR2 ANQGSEA. CDR3 size: 15 residues. V shed 2 bases, J shed 5 bases, and the junction held 10 bases outside the gene matches. Some clones are missing from TCRdb's copy, which holds only in-frame ones; the method was immunoSEQ multiplex PCR. In the table there are about 130,000 clones, about 81% of which are singletons. The V and J genes are TRBV29-1 and TRBJ2-5; 8 bases fit TRBD1. The sequencing input was peripheral blood. The origin of this receptor is a woman aged 45-65 years with acute or convalescent COVID-19. Here the CDR3 reads CSVESPQGAWETQYF. The CDR3 DNA sequence: TGCAGCGTTGAAAGTCCCCAGGGGGCCTGGGAGACCCAGTACTTC.